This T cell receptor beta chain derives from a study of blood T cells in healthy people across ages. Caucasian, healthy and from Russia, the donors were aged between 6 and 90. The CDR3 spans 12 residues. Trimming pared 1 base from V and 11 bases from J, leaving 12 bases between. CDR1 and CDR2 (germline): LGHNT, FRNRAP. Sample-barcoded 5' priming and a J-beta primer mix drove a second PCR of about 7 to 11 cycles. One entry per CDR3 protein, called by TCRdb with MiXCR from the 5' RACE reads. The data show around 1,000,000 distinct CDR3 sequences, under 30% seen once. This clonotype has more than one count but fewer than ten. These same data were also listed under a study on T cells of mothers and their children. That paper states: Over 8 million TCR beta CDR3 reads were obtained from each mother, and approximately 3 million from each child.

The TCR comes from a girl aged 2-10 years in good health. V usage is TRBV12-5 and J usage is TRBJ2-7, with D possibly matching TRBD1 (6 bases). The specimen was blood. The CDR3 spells CASGLAGTQKYF. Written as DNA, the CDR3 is TGTGCTAGTGGTTTGGCCGGGACACAGAAGTACTTC.